This T cell receptor (beta chain) was sequenced for a study of T cell changes during pregnancy in multiple sclerosis. V was shortened by 4 bases and J by 2 bases, with 11 bases between the two germline ends. The CDR3 contains 14 residues. Germline-derived CDR1 and CDR2 are MNHEY and SMNVEV (reference sequence). Data came from immunoSEQ multiplex PCR; TCRdb stores just in-frame clones and leaves some out. Among around 110,000 clones, about nine tenths were seen once, and the ten largest hold 0.78%. This sequence joins TRBV27 and TRBJ1-1; TRBD1 might be the D (5 bases). The sequencing used peripheral blood, collected in the third trimester of pregnancy. The receptor was derived from a female donor in good health, enrolled as a control in a pregnancy study. CDR3 sequence reads: CASSWGRTNTEAFF. The CDR3 DNA is TGTGCCAGCAGTTGGGGCAGGACCAACACTGAAGCTTTCTTT.